These T cell receptor beta chains were read from a single sample in a study of blood T cell repertoires in COVID-19. The assay was immunoSEQ multiplex PCR, and TCRdb's table has in-frame clones only and misses some. Here the sample spans hundreds of thousands of clones, roughly 84% being singletons. Input material: PBMCs or T cells enriched from blood (not recorded which). Every receptor here comes from a woman between 40 and 55 years old who had recovered from COVID-19. CDR3s include the opening cysteine and the closing phenylalanine or tryptophan. A D gene is named only where the DNA matches it firmly. The size field is filled for only some rows; it gives once, few, many or a size class.

j_call v_call d_call clone_size cdr3_aa cdr3_nt
TRBJ1-1 TRBV2 - - CASSEDFGTEAFF TGTGCCAGCAGTGAAGATTTCGGCACTGAAGCTTTCTTT
TRBJ1-2 TRBV24-1 TRBD1 - CATNDPGTDLLGYTF TGTGCCACCAATGACCCCGGGACAGATCTATTGGGCTACACCTTC
TRBJ1-3 TRBV29-1 - - CSVEGEGTSGNTIYF TGCAGCGTTGAAGGGGAGGGGACCTCTGGAAACACCATATATTTT
TRBJ2-2 TRBV18 - - CASSQSKNTGELFF TGTGCCAGCTCACAGAGCAAGAACACCGGGGAGCTGTTTTTT
TRBJ1-1 TRBV11-1 TRBD1 few CASRTGYTEAFF TGTGCCAGCAGGACAGGGTACACTGAAGCTTTCTTT
TRBJ1-2 TRBV7-2 TRBD1 - CASSSGELQGGYGYTF TGTGCCAGCAGCAGCGGCGAATTACAGGGGGGGTATGGCTACACCTTC
TRBJ2-2 TRBV11-3 TRBD2 - CASSPTSGTGELFF TGTGCCAGCAGCCCAACTAGCGGCACCGGGGAGCTGTTTTTT
TRBJ1-5 TRBV7-2 - - CASSLEQGQPQHF TGTGCCAGCAGCTTAGAGCAGGGTCAGCCCCAGCATTTT
TRBJ2-3 TRBV6-4 TRBD1 - CASSDGQGADTQYF TGTGCCAGCAGTGACGGACAGGGGGCAGATACGCAGTATTTT
TRBJ1-1 TRBV6-2/TRBV6-3 - - CASSPSRSGNTEAFF TGTGCCAGCAGCCCCAGTAGGAGCGGGAACACTGAAGCTTTCTTT
TRBJ1-1 TRBV11-3 - - CASSLDTAEAFF TGTGCCAGCAGCTTAGATACGGCTGAAGCTTTCTTT
TRBJ2-1 TRBV18 TRBD2 few CASSPWRGVGNEQFF TGTGCCAGCTCACCATGGCGGGGGGTTGGCAATGAGCAGTTCTTC
TRBJ1-1 TRBV30 - - CAWSPLQGNTEAFF TGTGCCTGGAGTCCCCTACAGGGGAACACTGAAGCTTTCTTT
TRBJ1-2 TRBV28 - - CASSTGDAYGYTF TGTGCCAGCAGTACGGGGGACGCCTATGGCTACACCTTC
TRBJ2-5 TRBV9 TRBD1 - CASSVGTGQETQYF TGTGCCAGCAGCGTAGGGACAGGTCAAGAGACCCAGTACTTC
TRBJ2-5 TRBV5-1 - - CATGPGEGPSAQYF TGCGCCACAGGGCCAGGGGAGGGACCCTCGGCCCAGTACTTC
TRBJ2-5 TRBV7-9 TRBD1 - CASSPGQEGETQYF TGTGCCAGCAGCCCGGGACAGGAAGGGGAGACCCAGTACTTC
TRBJ2-1 TRBV5-5 TRBD2 - CASVVALAGVNEQFF TGTGCCAGCGTAGTAGCACTAGCGGGAGTCAATGAGCAGTTCTTC
TRBJ1-2 TRBV28 TRBD1 - CASSPPGQVYYGYTF TGTGCCAGCAGTCCCCCCGGACAGGTCTACTATGGCTACACCTTC
TRBJ1-1 TRBV6-1 TRBD1 - CASSEADRMNTEAFF TGTGCCAGCAGTGAAGCGGACAGGATGAACACTGAAGCTTTCTTT
TRBJ1-5 TRBV6-4 - - CASRDAGLWPQHF TGTGCCAGCAGGGACGCCGGACTATGGCCCCAGCATTTT
TRBJ1-6 TRBV27 - - CASSLGFSSPLHF TGTGCCAGCAGTTTGGGCTTTAGTTCACCCCTCCACTTT
TRBJ2-7 TRBV27 TRBD2 - CASSSLAGEYEQYF TGTGCCAGCAGTTCTCTAGCGGGAGAATACGAGCAGTACTTC
TRBJ1-2 TRBV5-4 TRBD1 few CASSRDREYGYTF TGTGCCAGCAGCAGGGACAGAGAATATGGCTACACCTTC
TRBJ1-3 TRBV29-1 - - CSVEEVGSGGNTIYF TGCAGCGTTGAAGAAGTAGGGAGCGGAGGAAACACCATATATTTT
TRBJ1-2 TRBV5-4 - - CASSPHEGDSYTF TGTGCCAGCAGCCCCCACGAGGGCGATAGCTACACCTTC
TRBJ1-5 TRBV28 - - CASSPQDQPQHF TGTGCCAGCAGTCCACAAGATCAGCCCCAGCATTTT
TRBJ2-5 TRBV18 - - CASSPPALGTTPGAQYF TGTGCCAGCTCACCACCTGCACTTGGGACCACCCCGGGGGCCCAGTACTTC
TRBJ2-2 TRBV7-3 - once CASSANPGELFF TGTGCCAGCAGCGCGAACCCCGGGGAGCTGTTTTTT
TRBJ2-1 TRBV3-1/TRBV3-2 - - CASSFLGLSYNEQFF TGTGCCAGCAGCTTCCTTGGACTATCATACAATGAGCAGTTCTTC
TRBJ2-5 TRBV7-9 - - CASSSIPGLGGGGETQYF TGTGCCAGCAGCTCAATCCCGGGACTCGGAGGGGGCGGAGAGACCCAGTACTTC
TRBJ1-6 TRBV30 - - CAWNPWTLQKDNSPLHF TGTGCCTGGAACCCCTGGACTCTACAAAAGGATAATTCACCCCTCCACTTT
TRBJ1-3 TRBV30 - - CAWSATVSGNTIYF TGTGCCTGGAGTGCTACAGTCTCTGGAAACACCATATATTTT
TRBJ1-1 TRBV3-1/TRBV3-2 TRBD1 - CASSPRQGASVAFF TGTGCCAGCAGCCCCCGACAGGGGGCTTCGGTGGCTTTCTTT
TRBJ1-1 TRBV30 - once CAWSPAGVTEAFF TGTGCCTGGAGTCCGGCAGGGGTAACTGAAGCTTTCTTT
TRBJ2-4 TRBV23-1 - - CASSPFGSDIAKNIQYF TGCGCCAGCAGTCCATTTGGGTCCGACATAGCCAAAAACATTCAGTACTTC
TRBJ2-1 TRBV27 - - CASRGGGGVGEQFF TGTGCCAGCAGAGGAGGCGGGGGCGTCGGTGAGCAGTTCTTC
TRBJ2-3 TRBV4-1 TRBD2 - CASSQVLAGATDTQYF TGCGCCAGCAGCCAAGTCCTAGCGGGGGCCACAGATACGCAGTATTTT
TRBJ2-3 TRBV7-3 - - CASSFGRTSTDTQYF TGTGCCAGCAGCTTCGGACGGACTAGCACAGATACGCAGTATTTT
TRBJ2-1 TRBV7-9 TRBD2 - CASSLALGGASGSMNEQFF TGTGCCAGCAGCTTAGCGCTAGGGGGGGCTAGCGGGAGTATGAATGAGCAGTTCTTC
TRBJ1-1 TRBV19 - - CASSIAGRVSTEAFF TGTGCCAGTAGTATAGCGGGCAGGGTGAGCACTGAAGCTTTCTTT
TRBJ1-4 TRBV5-1 TRBD1 - CASSPRQGRTNEKLFF TGCGCCAGCAGCCCAAGACAGGGACGAACTAATGAAAAACTGTTTTTT
TRBJ1-2 TRBV5-5 - - CASSFIPGQIYGYTF TGTGCCAGCAGCTTCATCCCTGGGCAGATCTATGGCTACACCTTC
TRBJ2-1 TRBV7-6 - - CASSRSGTNYNEQFF TGTGCCAGCTCTAGAAGCGGGACAAATTACAATGAGCAGTTCTTC
TRBJ1-1 TRBV27 - once CASSLSADTEAFF TGTGCCAGCAGTTTATCGGCGGACACTGAAGCTTTCTTT
TRBJ2-2 TRBV7-2 - - CASSFAPLNPAGELFF TGTGCCAGCAGCTTCGCCCCCCTAAACCCCGCCGGGGAGCTGTTTTTT
TRBJ1-3 TRBV27 - - CASSQGGFGNTIYF TGTGCCAGCAGTCAAGGGGGTTTTGGAAACACCATATATTTT
TRBJ1-6 TRBV5-8 - few CASSLGAVSPLHF TGTGCCAGCAGCTTGGGAGCTGTTTCACCCCTCCACTTT
TRBJ2-1 TRBV5-4 TRBD2 - CASNSGRVNEQFF TGTGCCAGCAATAGCGGGAGGGTCAATGAGCAGTTCTTC
TRBJ1-3 TRBV5-4 - - CASSFSGGNTIYF TGTGCCAGCAGCTTTTCAGGGGGAAACACCATATATTTT
TRBJ2-1 TRBV18 - - CASSPRQRDEQFF TGTGCCAGCTCACCACGACAGCGGGATGAGCAGTTCTTC
TRBJ1-1 TRBV6-5 - - CASTGGGWAEAFF TGTGCCAGCACCGGGGGGGGCTGGGCTGAAGCTTTCTTT
TRBJ1-2 TRBV12-3/TRBV12-4 TRBD1 once CASSRQGSHGYTF TGTGCCAGCAGTAGACAGGGTTCCCATGGCTACACCTTC
TRBJ2-3 TRBV12-5 - - CASGFAGTNTQYF TGTGCTAGTGGTTTCGCCGGGACAAATACGCAGTATTTT
TRBJ1-5 TRBV4-1 TRBD1 - CASSPSLDRGWESNQPQHF TGCGCCAGCAGTCCTTCCCTGGACAGGGGATGGGAAAGCAATCAGCCCCAGCATTTT
TRBJ1-4 TRBV30 TRBD1 - CAWSTDRGLPNEKLFF TGTGCCTGGAGTACCGACAGGGGGCTACCTAATGAAAAACTGTTTTTT
TRBJ2-1 TRBV10-1 TRBD2 - CASSEISGRDNEQFF TGCGCCAGCAGTGAGATTAGCGGGAGGGACAATGAGCAGTTCTTC
TRBJ2-4 TRBV29-1 - - CSAFGWGPKNIQYF TGCAGCGCATTCGGTTGGGGGCCCAAAAACATTCAGTACTTC
TRBJ1-3 TRBV7-9 - few CASSLDTGRASGNTIYF TGTGCCAGCAGCTTAGACACAGGGCGGGCCTCTGGAAACACCATATATTTT
TRBJ2-5 TRBV18 - - CASSPRESGTQYF TGTGCCAGCTCACCACGGGAGAGCGGGACCCAGTACTTC